The sample holds a few counts of the clone carrying this TCR beta chain. The antigen is unknown. Template material for TCR beta VDJ and CDR3 profiling consisted of genomic DNA. TCRdb re-called the reads with MiXCR, one entry per CDR3 protein. Here the sample spans around 190,000 distinct CDR3 sequences, around 50% being singletons. Between the trimmed V and J ends, which lost 4 bases and 0 bases, there was a span of 10 bases. Germline CDR1 MNHEY, CDR2 SMNVEV (reference sequence). The CDR3 has 16 amino acids. Those patients picked for sequencing had displayed CD8+CD57+ cell expansion on flow cytometry. Every patient had severe acquired aplastic anemia. The data stem from a study of CD8+CD57+ T cells in acquired aplastic anemia. Study results and caveats: For CD8+ Simpson's diversity, patients and controls showed no significant difference. Found in both controls and patients were approximately 30 CD8+ CDR3 sequences.

This receptor was obtained from a human donor with aplastic anemia. Material: sorted CD4+, CD8+, or CD8+CD57+ T cells (not recorded which) from PBMCs. V and J are TRBV27 and TRBJ2-6, with TRBD1 as a possible D gene (5 bases). CDR3 DNA sequence: TGTGCCAGCAGTTCTTACAGGTACTCTGGGGCCAACGTCCTGACTTTC. Its translation is CASSSYRYSGANVLTF.